The rows below give T cell receptor beta chains drawn from one sample of a study of identical twins. TCRdb passed the 5' RACE reads through MiXCR, listing each CDR3 protein once. The sample includes 450,000 to 650,000 distinct CDR3 sequences, roughly 15% of them seen just once. This sample also belongs to another study, concerning yellow fever vaccine responses in identical twins.

The sequenced sample was CD4+ T cells sorted from blood. The receptors were gathered from a woman under 30 in good health. Each CDR3 is given with its conserved first and last residue. Each record gives: D gene, J gene, V gene, clone size, CDR3 protein, CDR3 DNA. D genes are given only for firm matches. Not all rows give a size; the values are once, few, many and, for expanded clones, a class.

d_call: TRBD1
j_call: TRBJ2-1
v_call: TRBV12-3/TRBV12-4
clone_size: few
cdr3_aa: CASSASGTGISYNEQFF
cdr3_nt: TGTGCCAGCAGTGCTTCCGGGACAGGGATTTCCTACAATGAGCAGTTCTTC

d_call: TRBD2
j_call: TRBJ2-2
v_call: TRBV7-9
clone_size: few
cdr3_aa: CASSFGLAQRTGELFF
cdr3_nt: TGTGCCAGCAGCTTTGGACTAGCGCAGCGAACCGGGGAGCTGTTTTTT

d_call: -
j_call: TRBJ2-4
v_call: TRBV9
clone_size: many
cdr3_aa: CASSSGIAKNIQYF
cdr3_nt: TGTGCCAGCAGCTCCGGCATAGCCAAAAACATTCAGTACTTC

d_call: TRBD1
j_call: TRBJ2-2
v_call: TRBV5-1
clone_size: -
cdr3_aa: CASSPTGDTGELFF
cdr3_nt: TGCGCCAGCAGCCCGACAGGGGACACCGGGGAGCTGTTTTTT

d_call: -
j_call: TRBJ2-1
v_call: TRBV28
clone_size: -
cdr3_aa: CASSLSPVPNEQFF
cdr3_nt: TGTGCCAGCAGTTTATCTCCGGTACCTAATGAGCAGTTCTTC

d_call: -
j_call: TRBJ2-2
v_call: TRBV3-1
clone_size: few
cdr3_aa: CASSQTTNTGELFF
cdr3_nt: TGTGCCAGCAGCCAAACTACAAACACCGGGGAGCTGTTTTTT

d_call: TRBD2
j_call: TRBJ2-1
v_call: TRBV24-1
clone_size: many
cdr3_aa: CATSDLALAGAKGNEQFF
cdr3_nt: TGTGCCACCAGTGATTTGGCACTAGCGGGAGCAAAGGGTAATGAGCAGTTCTTC

d_call: -
j_call: TRBJ2-1
v_call: TRBV7-7
clone_size: few
cdr3_aa: CASSLTPSSYNEQFF
cdr3_nt: TGTGCCAGCAGCTTGACTCCCAGCTCCTACAATGAGCAGTTCTTC

d_call: -
j_call: TRBJ2-1
v_call: TRBV11-2
clone_size: -
cdr3_aa: CASSLEADSYNEQFF
cdr3_nt: TGTGCCAGCAGCTTAGAGGCGGACTCCTACAATGAGCAGTTCTTC

d_call: TRBD1
j_call: TRBJ2-7
v_call: TRBV28
clone_size: few
cdr3_aa: CASTTRTGITYEQYF
cdr3_nt: TGTGCCAGCACCACACGGACAGGGATTACCTACGAGCAGTACTTC

d_call: TRBD1
j_call: TRBJ2-2
v_call: TRBV9
clone_size: -
cdr3_aa: CASSVEVGTGLSGELFF
cdr3_nt: TGTGCCAGCAGCGTAGAAGTCGGGACAGGCCTTTCCGGGGAGCTGTTTTTT

d_call: -
j_call: TRBJ2-3
v_call: TRBV27
clone_size: -
cdr3_aa: CASSSGLTLGGDTQYF
cdr3_nt: TGTGCCAGCAGTTCCGGGCTTACCCTGGGAGGAGATACGCAGTATTTT

d_call: -
j_call: TRBJ2-3
v_call: TRBV4-1
clone_size: many
cdr3_aa: CASSQGGGRRDTQYF
cdr3_nt: TGCGCCAGCAGCCAAGGGGGTGGAAGGAGAGATACGCAGTATTTT

d_call: -
j_call: TRBJ1-1
v_call: TRBV2
clone_size: -
cdr3_aa: CASSKTAMNTEAFF
cdr3_nt: TGTGCCAGCAGTAAAACAGCAATGAACACTGAAGCTTTCTTT

d_call: TRBD2
j_call: TRBJ2-5
v_call: TRBV7-2
clone_size: -
cdr3_aa: CASSLAGGGMGETQYF
cdr3_nt: TGTGCCAGCAGCTTAGCGGGCGGGGGAATGGGAGAGACCCAGTACTTC

d_call: -
j_call: TRBJ1-1
v_call: TRBV3-1
clone_size: -
cdr3_aa: CASTGSAEAFF
cdr3_nt: TGTGCCAGCACGGGGTCGGCTGAAGCTTTCTTT